This TCR beta chain was found in a study of monozygotic twins with inflammatory bowel disease. TCRalpha and TCRbeta cDNA went through nested PCRs of approximately 16 and 10 cycles, two in total. Reanalyzing the 5' RACE reads, TCRdb keeps one entry per CDR3 protein, without DNA. The table for this sample gives approximately 400,000 distinct CDR3 sequences. The template was total RNA from whole blood, with no T cell sorting. As for this clonotype: Its specificity is not known.

CDR3 length equals 14 residues. Germline CDR1 is ENHRY and CDR2 is SYGVKD. Study-level results: Heterogeneous immunosuppressive treatment regimens may have introduced variability into patient repertoires. For IBD patients, clonotypes shared with others were fewer than for healthy twins, especially with disease activity.

Sequenced: blood. The V gene is TRBV10-3, the J gene TRBJ2-7; TCRdb reports TRBD1, a call that lacks DNA to check it against. This sequence was found in a human donor with ulcerative colitis or Crohn's disease, or a healthy co-twin of an affected twin (not recorded which). CDR3: CAISDPRTSYEQYF.